This TCR beta chain was recovered during a study of shared clonotypes between healthy human individuals. The V and J ends lost 6 bases and 2 bases, in that order; junction bases with no gene match: 6. The CDR3 spans 14 residues. Per the germline V gene, CDR1 is MGHRA and CDR2 is YSYEKL. CD8 cells regarded as naive lacked CD45RO, were positively chosen for CCR7, and omitted terminally differentiated effector memory CD45RA+ cells. The repertoire was sequenced with immunoSEQ multiplex PCR; TCRdb's copy has only in-frame clones and lacks some. The sample has millions of clones; about 95% are singletons. This receptor was taken from a man aged 18 to 29 in good health. Sequencing was carried out using naive CD8+ T cells sorted from blood. The V gene is TRBV4-1, the J gene TRBJ2-7; TRBD1 matches at 8 bases. Here the CDR3 DNA reads TGCGCCAGCAGGACCGGGACAGGAGCCTACGAGCAGTACTTC. It encodes CASRTGTGAYEQYF.